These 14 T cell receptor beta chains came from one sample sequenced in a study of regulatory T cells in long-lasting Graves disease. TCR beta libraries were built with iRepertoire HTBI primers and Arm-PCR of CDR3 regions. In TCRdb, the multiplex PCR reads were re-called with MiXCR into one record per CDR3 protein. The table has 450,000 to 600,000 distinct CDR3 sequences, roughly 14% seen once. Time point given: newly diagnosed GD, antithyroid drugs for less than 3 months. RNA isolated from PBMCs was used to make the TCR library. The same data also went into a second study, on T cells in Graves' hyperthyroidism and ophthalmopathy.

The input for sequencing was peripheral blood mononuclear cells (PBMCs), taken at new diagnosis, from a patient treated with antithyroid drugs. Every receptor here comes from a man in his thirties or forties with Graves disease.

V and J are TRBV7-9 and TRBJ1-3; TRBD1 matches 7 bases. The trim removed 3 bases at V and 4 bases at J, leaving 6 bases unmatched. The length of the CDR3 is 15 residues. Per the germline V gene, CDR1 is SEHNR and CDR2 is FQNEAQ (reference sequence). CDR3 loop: CASSFSQGSGNTIYF. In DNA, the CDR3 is TGTGCCAGCAGCTTTTCACAGGGGTCGGGAAACACCATATATTTT. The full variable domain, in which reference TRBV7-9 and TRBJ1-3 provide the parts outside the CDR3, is DTGVSQNPRHKITKRGQNVTFRCDPISEHNRLYWYRQTLGQGPEFLTYFQNEAQLEKSRLLSDRFSAERPKGSFSTLEIQRTEQGDSAMYLCASSFSQGSGNTIYFGEGSWLTVV.

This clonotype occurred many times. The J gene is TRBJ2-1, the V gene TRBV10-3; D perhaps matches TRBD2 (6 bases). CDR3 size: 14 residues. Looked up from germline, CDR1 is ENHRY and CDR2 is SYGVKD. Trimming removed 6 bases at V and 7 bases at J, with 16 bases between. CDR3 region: CAIRDNGRENEQFF. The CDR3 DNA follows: TGTGCCATCAGGGACAACGGGAGAGAAAATGAGCAGTTCTTC.

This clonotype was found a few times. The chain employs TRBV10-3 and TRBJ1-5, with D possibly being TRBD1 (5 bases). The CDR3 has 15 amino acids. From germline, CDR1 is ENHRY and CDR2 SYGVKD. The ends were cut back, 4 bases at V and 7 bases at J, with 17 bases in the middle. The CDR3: CAISVRTTDGQPQHF. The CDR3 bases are TGTGCCATCAGTGTGAGGACAACGGACGGGCAGCCCCAGCATTTT.

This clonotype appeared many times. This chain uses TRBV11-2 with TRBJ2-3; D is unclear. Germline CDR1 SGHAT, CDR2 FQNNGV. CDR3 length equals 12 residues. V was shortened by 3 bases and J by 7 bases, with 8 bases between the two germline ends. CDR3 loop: CASSLVRHTQYF. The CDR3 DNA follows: TGTGCCAGCAGCTTGGTCCGGCATACGCAGTATTTT.

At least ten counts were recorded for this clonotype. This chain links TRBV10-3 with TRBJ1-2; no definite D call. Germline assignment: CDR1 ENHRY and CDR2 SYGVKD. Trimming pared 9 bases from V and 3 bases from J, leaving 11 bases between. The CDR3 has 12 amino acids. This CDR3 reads CAIHDTDYGYTF. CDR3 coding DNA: TGTGCCATACATGACACGGACTATGGCTACACCTTC.

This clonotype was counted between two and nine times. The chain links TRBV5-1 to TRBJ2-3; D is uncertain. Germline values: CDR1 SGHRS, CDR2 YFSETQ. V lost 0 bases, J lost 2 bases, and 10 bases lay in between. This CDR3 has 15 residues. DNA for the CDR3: TGCGCCAGCAGCTTGGCCAGCGAACCCACAGATACGCAGTATTTT. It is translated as CASSLASEPTDTQYF.

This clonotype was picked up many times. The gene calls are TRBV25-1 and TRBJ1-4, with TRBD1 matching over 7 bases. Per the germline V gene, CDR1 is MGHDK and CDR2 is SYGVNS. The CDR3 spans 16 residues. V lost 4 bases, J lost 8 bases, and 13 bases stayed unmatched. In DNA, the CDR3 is TGTGCCAGCAGTGCCACTCGCACAGGGGCTGGCGAAAAACTGTTTTTT. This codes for CASSATRTGAGEKLFF. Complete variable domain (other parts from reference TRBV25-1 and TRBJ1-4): EADIYQTPRYLVIGTGKKITLECSQTMGHDKMYWYQQDPGMELHLIHYSYGVNSTEKGDLSSESTVSRIRTEHFPLTLESARPSHTSQYLCASSATRTGAGEKLFFGSGTQLSVL.

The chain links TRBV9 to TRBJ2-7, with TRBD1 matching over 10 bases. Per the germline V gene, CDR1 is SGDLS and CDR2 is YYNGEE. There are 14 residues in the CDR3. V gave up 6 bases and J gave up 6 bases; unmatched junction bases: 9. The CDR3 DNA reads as TGTGCCAGCACGCCCGGGACAGGGGTACTCGAGCAGTACTTC. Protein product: CASTPGTGVLEQYF.

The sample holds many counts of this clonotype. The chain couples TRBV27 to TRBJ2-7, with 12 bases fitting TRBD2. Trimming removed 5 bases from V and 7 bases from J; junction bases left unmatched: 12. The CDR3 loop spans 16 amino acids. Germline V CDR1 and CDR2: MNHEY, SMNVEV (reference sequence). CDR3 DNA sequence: TGTGCCAGCAGTGCTTCCCTAGCGGGAGGGCCTAGGGAGCAGTACTTC. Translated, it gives CASSASLAGGPREQYF.

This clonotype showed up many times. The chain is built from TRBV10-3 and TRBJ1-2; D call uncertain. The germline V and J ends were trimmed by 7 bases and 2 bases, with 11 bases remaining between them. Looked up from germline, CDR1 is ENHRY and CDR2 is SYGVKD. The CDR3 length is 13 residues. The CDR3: CAITPSGNYGYTF. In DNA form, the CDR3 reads TGTGCCATCACGCCCTCGGGGAACTATGGCTACACCTTC.

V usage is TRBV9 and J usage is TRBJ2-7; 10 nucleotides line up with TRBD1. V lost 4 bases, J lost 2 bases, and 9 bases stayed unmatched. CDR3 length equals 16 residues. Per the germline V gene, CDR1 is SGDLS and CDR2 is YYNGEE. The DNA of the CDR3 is TGTGCCAGCAGCTCAAGACAGGGGGCTTTACCCTACGAGCAGTACTTC. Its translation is CASSSRQGALPYEQYF.

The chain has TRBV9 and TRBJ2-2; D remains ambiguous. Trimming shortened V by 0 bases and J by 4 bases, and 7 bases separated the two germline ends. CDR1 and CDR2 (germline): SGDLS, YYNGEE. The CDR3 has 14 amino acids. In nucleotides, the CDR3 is TGTGCCAGCAGCGTAGGAGAGGCCACCGGGGAGCTGTTTTTT. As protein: CASSVGEATGELFF.

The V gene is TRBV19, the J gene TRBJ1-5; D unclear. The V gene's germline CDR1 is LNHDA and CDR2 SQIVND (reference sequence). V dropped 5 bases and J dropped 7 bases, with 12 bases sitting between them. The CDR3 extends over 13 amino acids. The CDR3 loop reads CASSYQSGQPQHF. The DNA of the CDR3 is TGTGCCAGTAGTTACCAATCGGGGCAGCCCCAGCATTTT.

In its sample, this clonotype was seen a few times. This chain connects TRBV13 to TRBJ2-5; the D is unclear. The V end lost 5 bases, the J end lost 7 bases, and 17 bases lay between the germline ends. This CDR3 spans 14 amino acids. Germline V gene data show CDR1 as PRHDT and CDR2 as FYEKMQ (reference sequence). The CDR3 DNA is TGTGCCAGCAGCCCCACCGGGTCTAGTGGGACCCAGTACTTC. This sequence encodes CASSPTGSSGTQYF.